This entry lists 18 T cell receptor beta chains sequenced from one sample in a study of blood T cell repertoires in COVID-19. Only in-frame clones appear in the TCRdb table, and some are missing; sequencing was by immunoSEQ multiplex PCR. The sample records 130,000 to 150,000 clones, around 83% being singletons. Input material: PBMCs or T cells enriched from blood (not recorded which). The receptors stem from a woman in her forties or fifties who had been exposed to COVID-19.

J is TRBJ2-5 and V is TRBV7-2; 9 nucleotides agree with TRBD2. Germline trimming cut 0 bases from V and 5 bases from J; bases unmatched to any gene: 4. There are 15 residues in the CDR3. Germline lookup yields CDR1 SGHTA and CDR2 FQGNSA. The CDR3: CASSLAVRGGETQYF. CDR3 in DNA: TGTGCCAGCAGCTTAGCGGTGCGGGGGGGGGAGACCCAGTACTTC.

This chain links TRBV30 with TRBJ1-5; 7 bases align to TRBD1. With 5 bases clipped from V and 7 bases from J, the junction kept 14 bases outside the gene matches. Germline lookup yields CDR1 GTSNPN and CDR2 SVGIG (reference sequence). CDR3 length: 15 amino acids. The CDR3 protein is CAWSDGGGAFQPQHF. The CDR3 DNA follows: TGTGCCTGGTCCGATGGAGGGGGCGCATTCCAGCCCCAGCATTTT.

This sequence joins TRBV29-1 and TRBJ1-3, with D possibly TRBD1 on 5 matching bases. The germline V gene has CDR1 SQVTM and CDR2 ANQGSEA. Trimming removed 3 bases at V and 3 bases at J, with 6 bases between. The CDR3 extends over 12 amino acids. The CDR3 coding sequence is TGCAGCGTTGAGGGGGGTGGAAACACCATATATTTT. It is translated as CSVEGGGNTIYF.

This chain connects TRBV6-5 to TRBJ2-2; D perhaps matches TRBD1 (6 bases). With 4 bases removed from V and 3 bases from J, the gap between germline ends came to 12 bases. The CDR3 contains 15 residues. CDR1 MNHEY and CDR2 SVGAGI come from the germline V gene. In DNA form, the CDR3 reads TGTGCCAGCAGTTTGCAGGGGCTGTACACCGGGGAGCTGTTTTTT. This sequence encodes CASSLQGLYTGELFF.

Only one count was recorded for this clone. One junction end does not reproduce the germline sequence, and a read error may be involved. This rearrangement joins TRBV10-1 to TRBJ1-4; TRBD1 matches at 10 bases. From germline, CDR1 is WNHNN and CDR2 SYGVQD (reference sequence). The CDR3 has 16 amino acids. The CDR3: CASSESGQGTTEKLFF. DNA of the CDR3: TGCGCCAGCAGTGAGTCGGGACAGGGGACTACTGAAAAACTGTTTTTT.

CDR3 DNA sequence: TGTGCCAGCAGCTCGGACAGCCGCTCTGGAAACACCATATATTTT. Protein product: CASSSDSRSGNTIYF. The rearrangement links TRBV9 to TRBJ1-3; tentatively, D is TRBD1 (6 bases). The CDR3 covers 15 residues. Germline CDR1 and CDR2: SGDLS and YYNGEE. The ends were cut back, 4 bases at V and 0 bases at J, with 11 bases in the middle.

This clone appeared a single time. The chain carries TRBV6-5 and TRBJ2-1, with TRBD2 matching 9 bases. Looked up from germline, CDR1 is MNHEY and CDR2 is SVGAGI. There are 15 residues in the CDR3. V lost 0 bases, J lost 8 bases, and 5 bases stayed unmatched. The CDR3 sequence is CASSYSSSGADEQFF. The CDR3 nucleotides read TGTGCCAGCAGTTACTCGTCTAGCGGGGCTGATGAGCAGTTCTTC.

Note on this clone: The same CDR3 can be traced to other DNA sequences in this sample. This chain uses TRBV10-3 with TRBJ2-7, with 9 bases matching TRBD2. Trimming cost V 4 bases and J 2 bases; bases outside gene matches: 3. The CDR3 runs 14 residues. In germline, CDR1 is ENHRY, CDR2 SYGVKD. This CDR3 reads CAISGAGGTYEQYF. The DNA of the CDR3 is TGTGCCATCAGTGGGGCGGGGGGGACCTACGAGCAGTACTTC.

This clone has only a few counts. CDR3 in amino acids: CASSIETGYSNQPQHF. In DNA, the CDR3 is TGTGCCAGTAGTATAGAAACAGGCTATAGCAATCAGCCCCAGCATTTT. This chain joins TRBV19 and TRBJ1-5; a weak D match, TRBD1 (5 bases). CDR1 is LNHDA and CDR2 is SQIVND in the germline V gene (reference sequence). V gave up 0 bases and J gave up 0 bases, with 9 bases separating them. This CDR3 has 16 residues.

The rearrangement joins TRBV10-3 to TRBJ2-1; 9 bases fit TRBD2. The CDR3 has 15 residues. With 3 bases clipped from V and 7 bases from J, the junction kept 7 bases outside the gene matches. The germline V gene encodes CDR1 ENHRY and CDR2 SYGVKD. The CDR3 reads CAISDVGLAGNEQFF. The CDR3, as DNA: TGTGCCATCAGTGATGTAGGGCTAGCGGGAAATGAGCAGTTCTTC.

This clone was observed a handful of times. V gene TRBV4-3 combines with J gene TRBJ2-7; TRBD2 aligns across 15 bases. The CDR3 spans 15 residues. From germline, CDR1 is LGHNA and CDR2 YSLEER. With 1 base clipped from V and 6 bases from J, the junction kept 1 base outside the gene matches. The chain's CDR3 is CASSQGGLAGGEQYF. CDR3 bases: TGCGCCAGCAGCCAAGGGGGACTAGCGGGGGGCGAGCAGTACTTC.

This clone showed up just once. This chain joins TRBV7-2 and TRBJ2-7; the match to TRBD2 covers 10 bases. The trim removed 5 bases at V and 7 bases at J, leaving 14 bases unmatched. CDR1 and CDR2 from the germline V gene are SGHTA and FQGNSA. This CDR3 contains 16 residues. CDR3 coding DNA: TGTGCCAGCAGCCCTGCGGGGAGCGGGGGGGCGAAGGAGCAGTACTTC. This translates into CASSPAGSGGAKEQYF.

The V call is TRBV3-1 (or the pseudogene TRBV3-2), the J call TRBJ2-7; tentatively, D is TRBD2 (6 bases). CDR3 size: 14 residues. The germline V and J ends were trimmed by 1 base and 2 bases, with 9 bases remaining between them. Germline-derived CDR1 and CDR2 are LGHDT and YNNKEL (reference sequence). CDR3 region: CASSQGRTTYEQYF. The CDR3, as DNA: TGTGCCAGCAGCCAAGGAAGGACTACCTACGAGCAGTACTTC.

The V call is TRBV14, the J call TRBJ2-7, with 10 bases matching TRBD1. The CDR3 is made up of 17 amino acids. The V segment lost 5 bases and the J segment 2 bases; nucleotides outside the gene matches: 12. CDR1 SGHDN and CDR2 FVKESK come from the germline V gene. As DNA, the CDR3 is TGTGCCAGCAGCGGTATTTCAGGCGGGACAGGGGCCTACGAGCAGTACTTC. Its protein product is CASSGISGGTGAYEQYF.

The chain joins TRBV19 to TRBJ1-3, with 9 nucleotides matching TRBD1. Unmatched junction bases numbered 9, after V lost 9 bases and J lost 3 bases. Per germline, CDR1 LNHDA and CDR2 SQIVND (reference sequence). This CDR3 region has 15 residues. The CDR3 nucleotides are TGTGCCAGCACCCGAGGACAGGGGATTGGAAACACCATATATTTT. Protein product: CASTRGQGIGNTIYF.

The chain links TRBV12-3 or TRBV12-4 to TRBJ1-2; unclear D gene. V lost 3 bases to trimming and J lost 3 bases, with 5 bases between them. This CDR3 is built from 12 residues. CDR3 sequence (DNA): TGTGCCAGCAGTTTGGAGTACTATGGCTACACCTTC. Encoded protein: CASSLEYYGYTF.

This chain joins TRBV9 and TRBJ1-1; 7 positions agree with TRBD1. V shed 0 bases, J shed 8 bases, and the junction held 4 bases outside the gene matches. The CDR3 totals 13 residues. Germline-derived CDR1 and CDR2 are SGDLS and YYNGEE. The CDR3 is CASSVVPGQEAFF. As DNA, the CDR3 is TGTGCCAGCAGCGTAGTTCCGGGACAGGAAGCTTTCTTT.

The rearrangement joins TRBV19 to TRBJ1-5; 8 positions agree with TRBD1. V trimming: 4 bases; J trimming: 2 bases; junction bases outside the gene matches: 7. The CDR3 runs to 16 residues. CDR1 and CDR2 (germline): LNHDA, SQIVND (reference sequence). The CDR3 here is CASSTDRGRGNQPQHF. As DNA, the CDR3 is TGTGCCAGTAGTACTGACAGGGGTCGAGGCAATCAGCCCCAGCATTTT.